These T cell receptor beta chains were read from a single sample in a study of blood T cells in healthy people across ages. A single record per CDR3 protein comes from TCRdb applying MiXCR to the 5' RACE reads. Among 1.5 million to 2 million distinct CDR3 sequences, roughly 27% were seen once, and the ten largest hold 7.7%. Sequencing input: blood. The receptors derive from a woman in her 30s in good health. Each CDR3 is given with its conserved first and last residue. The order of the fields is D gene, V gene, clone size, J gene, CDR3 protein, CDR3 DNA. D genes are given only for firm matches. Clone size is not always given. Where it is, it says once, few, many or a class for expanded clones.

d_gene: TRBD2
v_gene: TRBV7-6
abundance: .
j_gene: TRBJ2-1
CDR3aa: CASSLDLAGADNEQFF
CDR3nt: TGTGCCAGCAGCTTAGACCTAGCGGGAGCCGACAATGAGCAGTTCTTC

d_gene: TRBD1
v_gene: TRBV12-3/TRBV12-4
abundance: many
j_gene: TRBJ2-4
CDR3aa: CASREQGLENIQYF
CDR3nt: TGTGCCAGCAGGGAACAGGGGTTGGAAAACATTCAGTACTTC

d_gene: .
v_gene: TRBV20-1
abundance: .
j_gene: TRBJ1-2
CDR3aa: CSAWYNAYGYTF
CDR3nt: TGCAGTGCTTGGTACAACGCCTATGGCTACACCTTC

d_gene: .
v_gene: TRBV20-1
abundance: .
j_gene: TRBJ1-2
CDR3aa: CSASSVDSCYGYTF
CDR3nt: TGCAGTGCTAGCTCGGTAGATTCTTGCTATGGCTACACCTTC

d_gene: .
v_gene: TRBV13
abundance: .
j_gene: TRBJ2-1
CDR3aa: CASSLDGGGGYNEQFF
CDR3nt: TGTGCCAGCAGCTTAGACGGGGGCGGGGGCTACAATGAGCAGTTCTTC

d_gene: TRBD1
v_gene: TRBV20-1
abundance: few
j_gene: TRBJ1-6
CDR3aa: CSASPGGTYNSPLHF
CDR3nt: TGCAGTGCTTCACCAGGGGGAACCTATAATTCACCCCTCCACTTT

d_gene: .
v_gene: TRBV6-4
abundance: many
j_gene: TRBJ1-2
CDR3aa: CASSPRHSANYGYTF
CDR3nt: TGTGCCAGCAGCCCCCGACACTCAGCTAACTATGGCTACACCTTC

d_gene: .
v_gene: TRBV29-1
abundance: .
j_gene: TRBJ2-5
CDR3aa: CSVYLRVVETQYF
CDR3nt: TGCAGCGTTTACCTCAGGGTGGTAGAGACCCAGTACTTC

d_gene: TRBD2
v_gene: TRBV4-1
abundance: .
j_gene: TRBJ2-7
CDR3aa: CASGQISGGAYEQYF
CDR3nt: TGCGCCAGCGGCCAAATAAGCGGGGGGGCTTACGAGCAGTACTTC

d_gene: TRBD1
v_gene: TRBV5-4
abundance: few
j_gene: TRBJ2-3
CDR3aa: CASSFGDRQGRFLPRPTDTQYF
CDR3nt: TGTGCCAGCAGCTTTGGGGACAGACAGGGGCGCTTTTTGCCCCGACCCACAGATACGCAGTATTTT

d_gene: .
v_gene: TRBV5-1
abundance: .
j_gene: TRBJ2-7
CDR3aa: CASSGGAGTGEQYF
CDR3nt: TGCGCCAGCAGCGGGGGGGCGGGTACCGGCGAGCAGTACTTC

d_gene: TRBD2
v_gene: TRBV5-1
abundance: .
j_gene: TRBJ2-5
CDR3aa: CASSLGRTSGEETQYF
CDR3nt: TGCGCCAGCAGCTTGGGGCGGACTAGCGGGGAAGAGACCCAGTACTTC

d_gene: .
v_gene: TRBV6-5
abundance: .
j_gene: TRBJ2-3
CDR3aa: CASSYSFWGSTDTQYF
CDR3nt: TGTGCCAGCAGTTACTCGTTCTGGGGTAGCACAGATACGCAGTATTTT

d_gene: .
v_gene: TRBV20-1
abundance: .
j_gene: TRBJ1-1
CDR3aa: CSARGPSVTEAFF
CDR3nt: TGCAGTGCTAGAGGGCCGAGCGTCACTGAAGCTTTCTTT

d_gene: .
v_gene: TRBV20-1
abundance: few
j_gene: TRBJ1-2
CDR3aa: CSARQASNYGYTF
CDR3nt: TGCAGTGCTCGACAGGCTTCGAACTATGGCTACACCTTC

d_gene: .
v_gene: TRBV4-2
abundance: many
j_gene: TRBJ2-6
CDR3aa: CASSPGVSGANVLTF
CDR3nt: TGTGCCAGCAGCCCTGGGGTTTCTGGGGCCAACGTCCTGACTTTC

d_gene: TRBD2
v_gene: TRBV20-1
abundance: few
j_gene: TRBJ2-5
CDR3aa: CSAKKPGLAGGGCETQYF
CDR3nt: TGCAGTGCTAAAAAACCGGGACTAGCGGGAGGTGGATGCGAGACCCAGTACTTC

d_gene: .
v_gene: TRBV3-1
abundance: few
j_gene: TRBJ1-4
CDR3aa: CASSSVVASGEKLFF
CDR3nt: TGTGCCAGCAGCAGTGTCGTGGCGTCCGGTGAAAAACTGTTTTTT

d_gene: .
v_gene: TRBV21-1
abundance: .
j_gene: TRBJ1-4
CDR3aa: CARGQGPIRGKLFF
CDR3nt: TGTGCCAGGGGACAGGGGCCCATCCGTGGGAAACTGTTTTTT

d_gene: TRBD1
v_gene: TRBV5-1
abundance: many
j_gene: TRBJ2-4
CDR3aa: CASSNGQGRRQYF
CDR3nt: TGCGCCAGCAGCAATGGACAGGGTAGGCGGCAGTACTTC

d_gene: .
v_gene: TRBV14
abundance: .
j_gene: TRBJ2-1
CDR3aa: CASSHGIGYNEQFF
CDR3nt: TGTGCCAGCAGCCACGGGATTGGCTACAATGAGCAGTTCTTC

d_gene: TRBD2
v_gene: TRBV20-1
abundance: .
j_gene: TRBJ2-7
CDR3aa: CSAETAGGTTYEQYF
CDR3nt: TGCAGTGCTGAAACGGCGGGGGGGACCACCTACGAGCAGTACTTC

d_gene: .
v_gene: TRBV14
abundance: .
j_gene: TRBJ2-1
CDR3aa: CASSPTGIEQFF
CDR3nt: TGTGCCAGCAGCCCTACCGGGATTGAGCAGTTCTTC

d_gene: TRBD1
v_gene: TRBV29-1
abundance: many
j_gene: TRBJ2-5
CDR3aa: CSVEDPGGRETQYF
CDR3nt: TGCAGCGTTGAAGACCCAGGGGGACGGGAGACCCAGTACTTC

d_gene: .
v_gene: TRBV12-3/TRBV12-4
abundance: .
j_gene: TRBJ2-1
CDR3aa: CASSGSTGVYNEQFF
CDR3nt: TGTGCCAGCAGCGGGAGTACTGGGGTCTACAATGAGCAGTTCTTC

d_gene: .
v_gene: TRBV25-1
abundance: .
j_gene: TRBJ2-4
CDR3aa: CASSESGEPCDIQYF
CDR3nt: TGTGCCAGCAGTGAATCCGGGGAACCCTGTGACATTCAGTACTTC

d_gene: .
v_gene: TRBV3-1
abundance: few
j_gene: TRBJ1-1
CDR3aa: CASSQGGEEAFF
CDR3nt: TGTGCCAGCAGCCAAGGGGGGGAAGAAGCTTTCTTT

d_gene: TRBD2
v_gene: TRBV13
abundance: .
j_gene: TRBJ2-7
CDR3aa: CASGRGGSSYEQYF
CDR3nt: TGTGCCAGCGGCCGGGGGGGAAGCTCCTACGAGCAGTACTTC

d_gene: .
v_gene: TRBV5-1
abundance: .
j_gene: TRBJ2-7
CDR3aa: CASSLVPRVYEQYF
CDR3nt: TGCGCCAGCAGCTTGGTTCCTAGGGTCTACGAGCAGTACTTC

d_gene: TRBD1
v_gene: TRBV5-1
abundance: few
j_gene: TRBJ2-1
CDR3aa: CASSLMGQGSYNEQFF
CDR3nt: TGCGCCAGCAGCTTAATGGGACAGGGGTCCTACAATGAGCAGTTCTTC

d_gene: TRBD1
v_gene: TRBV6-2/TRBV6-3
abundance: .
j_gene: TRBJ1-6
CDR3aa: CASRITGTAGSPLHF
CDR3nt: TGTGCCAGCAGAATAACCGGGACAGCCGGTTCACCCCTCCACTTT

d_gene: .
v_gene: TRBV28
abundance: many
j_gene: TRBJ2-5
CDR3aa: CASSLSGAPETQYF
CDR3nt: TGTGCCAGCAGTTTATCAGGGGCGCCAGAGACCCAGTACTTC

d_gene: .
v_gene: TRBV28
abundance: .
j_gene: TRBJ1-2
CDR3aa: CASNSVGGYTF
CDR3nt: TGTGCCAGCAATTCCGTGGGGGGCTACACCTTC

d_gene: .
v_gene: TRBV2
abundance: .
j_gene: TRBJ1-4
CDR3aa: CASRAYKLFF
CDR3nt: TGTGCCAGCAGGGCTTACAAACTGTTTTTT

d_gene: .
v_gene: TRBV12-3/TRBV12-4
abundance: few
j_gene: TRBJ2-6
CDR3aa: CASSFFGTLISGANVLTF
CDR3nt: TGTGCCAGCAGTTTCTTTGGGACTTTGATCTCTGGGGCCAACGTCCTGACTTTC

d_gene: .
v_gene: TRBV7-2
abundance: few
j_gene: TRBJ2-7
CDR3aa: CASSLNPPGVPSEQYF
CDR3nt: TGTGCCAGCAGCTTAAACCCCCCTGGGGTGCCGAGCGAGCAGTACTTC

d_gene: TRBD1
v_gene: TRBV20-1
abundance: .
j_gene: TRBJ2-7
CDR3aa: CSASWTGHEQYF
CDR3nt: TGCAGTGCTAGTTGGACAGGGCACGAGCAGTACTTC

d_gene: .
v_gene: TRBV7-9
abundance: .
j_gene: TRBJ1-1
CDR3aa: CASIPDLAWGQENTEAFF
CDR3nt: TGTGCCAGCATCCCTGACCTGGCCTGGGGGCAGGAGAACACTGAAGCTTTCTTT

d_gene: TRBD1
v_gene: TRBV6-5
abundance: few
j_gene: TRBJ1-5
CDR3aa: CASMRDRGGNEPQHF
CDR3nt: TGTGCCAGCATGAGGGACAGGGGGGGCAATGAGCCCCAGCATTTT

d_gene: .
v_gene: TRBV7-8
abundance: .
j_gene: TRBJ2-4
CDR3aa: CASSPGGQINIQYF
CDR3nt: TGTGCCAGCAGCCCCGGGGGACAAATAAACATTCAGTACTTC

d_gene: .
v_gene: TRBV12-3/TRBV12-4
abundance: .
j_gene: TRBJ1-2
CDR3aa: CASSLPGTSDGYTF
CDR3nt: TGTGCCAGCAGTTTACCCGGGACAAGCGATGGCTACACCTTC

d_gene: .
v_gene: TRBV20-1
abundance: once
j_gene: TRBJ2-1
CDR3aa: CGTGGSGNEQFF
CDR3nt: TGCGGGACTGGGGGGAGTGGCAATGAGCAGTTCTTC

d_gene: .
v_gene: TRBV28
abundance: .
j_gene: TRBJ1-2
CDR3aa: CASRFNDGYTF
CDR3nt: TGTGCCAGCAGGTTTAACGATGGCTACACCTTC

d_gene: .
v_gene: TRBV5-5
abundance: .
j_gene: TRBJ2-3
CDR3aa: CASSIGHGSTDTQYF
CDR3nt: TGTGCCAGCAGCATAGGGCACGGGAGCACAGATACGCAGTATTTT

d_gene: TRBD1
v_gene: TRBV7-9
abundance: few
j_gene: TRBJ2-1
CDR3aa: CASSFADRGLRNEQFF
CDR3nt: TGTGCCAGCAGCTTCGCCGACAGGGGGCTTAGAAATGAGCAGTTCTTC

d_gene: .
v_gene: TRBV25-1
abundance: .
j_gene: TRBJ2-7
CDR3aa: CASSEYGGLQGETRYF
CDR3nt: TGTGCCAGCAGTGAATATGGAGGACTTCAGGGAGAGACCCGGTACTTC

d_gene: TRBD1
v_gene: TRBV11-2
abundance: .
j_gene: TRBJ2-1
CDR3aa: CASSSRLGTGHNEQFF
CDR3nt: TGTGCCAGCAGCTCGCGACTCGGGACAGGTCACAATGAGCAGTTCTTC

d_gene: .
v_gene: TRBV12-3/TRBV12-4
abundance: .
j_gene: TRBJ2-3
CDR3aa: CASSNRVYTDTQYF
CDR3nt: TGTGCCAGCAGTAACAGGGTGTACACAGATACGCAGTATTTT

d_gene: TRBD1
v_gene: TRBV7-9
abundance: many
j_gene: TRBJ1-2
CDR3aa: CASSLVMTGAPGYTF
CDR3nt: TGTGCCAGCAGCTTAGTGATGACAGGGGCTCCCGGCTACACCTTC

d_gene: TRBD2
v_gene: TRBV29-1
abundance: few
j_gene: TRBJ2-7
CDR3aa: CSVDLAAFGGYEQYF
CDR3nt: TGCAGCGTTGACCTAGCGGCTTTTGGAGGCTACGAGCAGTACTTC

d_gene: TRBD1
v_gene: TRBV12-3/TRBV12-4
abundance: few
j_gene: TRBJ2-2
CDR3aa: CASSSDRVRELFF
CDR3nt: TGTGCCAGCAGTTCCGACAGGGTCAGGGAGCTGTTTTTT

d_gene: .
v_gene: TRBV7-9
abundance: .
j_gene: TRBJ2-1
CDR3aa: CASSETREQFF
CDR3nt: TGTGCCAGCAGCGAGACGAGGGAGCAGTTCTTC